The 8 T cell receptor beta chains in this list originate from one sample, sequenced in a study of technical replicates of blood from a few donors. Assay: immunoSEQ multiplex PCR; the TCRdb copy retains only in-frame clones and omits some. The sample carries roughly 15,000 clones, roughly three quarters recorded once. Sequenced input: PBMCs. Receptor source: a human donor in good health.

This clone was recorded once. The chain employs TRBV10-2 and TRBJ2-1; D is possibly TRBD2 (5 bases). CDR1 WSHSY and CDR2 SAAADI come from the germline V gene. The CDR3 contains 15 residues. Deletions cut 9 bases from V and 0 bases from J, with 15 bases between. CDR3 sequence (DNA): TGCGCCAGTGCCCTGCGGAGCGGCTCCTACAATGAGCAGTTCTTC. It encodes CASALRSGSYNEQFF.

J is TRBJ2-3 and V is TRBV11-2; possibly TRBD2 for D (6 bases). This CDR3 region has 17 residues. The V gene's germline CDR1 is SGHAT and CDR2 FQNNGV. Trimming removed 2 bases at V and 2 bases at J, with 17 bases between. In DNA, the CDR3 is TGTGCCAGCAGCTTACCGGTTGAGGGACTTATCACAGATACGCAGTATTTT. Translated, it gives CASSLPVEGLITDTQYF.

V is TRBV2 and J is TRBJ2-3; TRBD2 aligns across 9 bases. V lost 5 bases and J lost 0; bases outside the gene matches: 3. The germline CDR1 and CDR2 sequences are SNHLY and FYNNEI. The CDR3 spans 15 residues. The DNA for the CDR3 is TGTGCCAGCAGTCGACTAGCGGCTAGCACAGATACGCAGTATTTT. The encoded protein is CASSRLAASTDTQYF.

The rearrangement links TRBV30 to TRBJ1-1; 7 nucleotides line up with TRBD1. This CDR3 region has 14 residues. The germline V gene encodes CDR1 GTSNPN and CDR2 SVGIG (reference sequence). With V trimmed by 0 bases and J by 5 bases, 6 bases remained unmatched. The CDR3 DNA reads TGTGCCTGGAGTGTACAGACAGGGAGGACTGAAGCTTTCTTT. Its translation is CAWSVQTGRTEAFF.

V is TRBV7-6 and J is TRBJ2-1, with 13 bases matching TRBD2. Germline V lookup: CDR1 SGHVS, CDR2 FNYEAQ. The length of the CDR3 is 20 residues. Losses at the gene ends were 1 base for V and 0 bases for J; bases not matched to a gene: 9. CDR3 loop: CASSLEAPRTSGSSYNEQFF. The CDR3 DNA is TGTGCCAGCAGCTTAGAAGCCCCCCGGACTAGCGGGAGCTCCTACAATGAGCAGTTCTTC.

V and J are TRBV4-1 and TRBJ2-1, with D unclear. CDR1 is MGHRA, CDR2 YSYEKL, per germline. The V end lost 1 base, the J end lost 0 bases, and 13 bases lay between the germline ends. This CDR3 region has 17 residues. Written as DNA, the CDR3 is TGCGCCAGCAGCCAAGGTTATCCGGGTCCCTCCTACAATGAGCAGTTCTTC. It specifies CASSQGYPGPSYNEQFF.

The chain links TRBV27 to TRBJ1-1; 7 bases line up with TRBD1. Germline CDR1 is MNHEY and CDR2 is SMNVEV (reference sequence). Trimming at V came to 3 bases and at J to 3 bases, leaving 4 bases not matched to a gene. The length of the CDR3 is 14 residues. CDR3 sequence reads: CASSLTGWDTEAFF. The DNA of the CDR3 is TGTGCCAGCAGTTTGACAGGGTGGGACACTGAAGCTTTCTTT.

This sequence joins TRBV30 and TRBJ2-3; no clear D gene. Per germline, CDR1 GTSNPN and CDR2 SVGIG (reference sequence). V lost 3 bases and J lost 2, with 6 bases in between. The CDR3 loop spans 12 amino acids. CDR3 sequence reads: CAWRESTDTQYF. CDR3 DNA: TGTGCCTGGAGGGAGTCCACAGATACGCAGTATTTT.